This T cell receptor (beta chain) was observed in a study of cytomegalovirus exposure and HLA in healthy donors. Overall study findings and caveats: Earlier findings revealed that most TCR beta V segments proved productive either about 87% or about 30% of the time.

The CDR3 is 15 residues long. V lost 0 bases, J lost 0 bases, and 7 bases lay in between. CDR1 is SGDLS and CDR2 is YYNGEE in the germline V gene. Healthy donors of bone marrow made up the group. Concerning this clone itself: The antigen remains undetermined.

PCR was performed using 60 Vbeta and 13 Jbeta primers. Data came from immunoSEQ multiplex PCR; TCRdb stores just in-frame clones and leaves some out. This table holds over 75,000 clones, around 77% found once. This TCR derives from a man aged 45-65 years in good health and CMV-seropositive. The V and J genes are TRBV9 and TRBJ1-5; D perhaps matches TRBD1 (6 bases). Sequencing used PBMCs. The CDR3 spells CASSVGDTSNQPQHF. The CDR3 coding sequence is TGTGCCAGCAGCGTAGGGGACACTAGCAATCAGCCCCAGCATTTT.